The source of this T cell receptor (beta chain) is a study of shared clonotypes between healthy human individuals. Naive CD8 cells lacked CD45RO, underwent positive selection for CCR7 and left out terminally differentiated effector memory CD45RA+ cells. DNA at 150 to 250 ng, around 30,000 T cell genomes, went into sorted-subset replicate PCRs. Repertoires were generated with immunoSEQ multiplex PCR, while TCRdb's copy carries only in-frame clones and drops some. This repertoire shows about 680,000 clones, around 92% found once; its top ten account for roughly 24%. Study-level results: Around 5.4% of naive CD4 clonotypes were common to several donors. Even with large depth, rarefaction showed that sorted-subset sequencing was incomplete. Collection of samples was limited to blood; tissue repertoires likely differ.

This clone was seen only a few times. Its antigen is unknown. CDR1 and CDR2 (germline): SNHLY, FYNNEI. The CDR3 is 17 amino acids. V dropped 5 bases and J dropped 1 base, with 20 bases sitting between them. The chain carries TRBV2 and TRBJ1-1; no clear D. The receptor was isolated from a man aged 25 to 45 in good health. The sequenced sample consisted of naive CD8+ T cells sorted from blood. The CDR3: CASSLTPDLRQNTEAFF. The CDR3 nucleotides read TGTGCCAGCAGTTTGACTCCCGACCTAAGACAGAACACTGAAGCTTTCTTT. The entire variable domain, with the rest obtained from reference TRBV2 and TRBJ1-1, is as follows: EPEVTQTPSHQVTQMGQEVILRCVPISNHLYFYWYRQILGQKVEFLVSFYNNEISEKSEIFDDQFSVERPDGSNFTLKIRSTKLEDSAMYFCASSLTPDLRQNTEAFFGQGTRLTVV.